The T cell receptor beta chain under discussion was sequenced for a study of Ad26.COV2.S vaccination and SARS-CoV-2 variants (TCRdb year 2021). Background for the entire study: Vaccine-arm donors came from COV1001, a multicentre, randomized, double-blind, placebo-controlled phase I-IIa trial of Ad26.COV2.S in healthy adults. Ad26.COV2.S was given intramuscularly at 5x10^10 or 1x10^11 viral particles, as a single shot or as two shots 56 days apart. TCRbeta repertoire sequencing was used to assess the specificity and breadth of SARS-CoV-2-reactive T cell receptors after Ad26.COV2.S vaccination. A total of roughly 30 samples were included in the TCR-sequenced set, comprising some 20 Ad26.COV2.S vaccine recipients, 5 placebo recipients and 8 SARS-CoV-2 convalescent individuals. Trial participants were randomized into five groups of five, in which low-dose or high-dose Ad26.COV2.S was given once or twice, or placebo was given on both occasions. Throughout the experiments and outcome assessment, investigators stayed blinded to trial group allocation. The investigation overall reported the following: After vaccination, substantial breadth of spike-specific CD8+ and CD4+ T cell responses was reported. Vaccine and placebo recipients had comparable non-spike TCR breadth, which fits with the vaccine containing only spike. According to the authors, total T cell responses may have been underestimated by the TCR breadth and depth analyses. Comparing responses between vaccine doses or regimens was not something the study was powered to do. Compared with placebo recipients, Ad26.COV2.S recipients showed higher spike-specific TCR breadth (P = 0.0014).

This sample's treatment or condition label indicates: roughly 20 received Ad26.COV2.S at low or high dose, single or two shots; about 5 received placebo; per-sample allocation not given. For vaccine and placebo recipients, the sequenced repertoires came from samples collected on day 63 after the first injection. In Cohort 1b, 25 to 30 adults aged 18-55 years were enrolled at a single site in Boston, USA, between 29 July and 7 August 2020. Ad26.COV2.S was a replication-incompetent adenovirus type 26 vector expressing a prefusion-stabilized SARS-CoV-2 spike protein from the original Wuhan strain. Trimmed from V: 0 bases; trimmed from J: 4 bases; junction bases lacking a gene match: 5. From its cysteine to its phenylalanine, the CDR3 spans 15 amino acids. The CDR3 DNA has 45 bases and is translated from base 1. Per the germline V gene, MNHEY is the CDR1 and SVGAGI is the CDR2. TCRbeta CDR3 regions were sequenced with the immunoSEQ Assay. After extraction, genomic DNA underwent amplification by bias-controlled multiplex PCR, followed by high-throughput sequencing. The paper's data handling went like this. Collapsing and filtering of sequences were performed to quantify the absolute abundance of each unique TCRbeta CDR3 region. T cell fraction was estimated by normalizing TCRbeta template counts to usable DNA, with usable DNA measured through amplification of reference genes found in all nucleated cells. Repertoire TCRs were annotated as SARS-CoV-2-specific by exact matching of V gene, CDR3 amino acid sequence and J gene to a known reactive TCR set. The reference SARS-CoV-2 TCR set came from MIRA and was filtered for enrichment in COVID-19-positive ImmuneCODE repertoires, removing public or cross-reactive TCRs. Drawing on the MIRA antigens, annotated TCRs were analysed further at the level of specific ORF or position within ORF. Depth was the summed frequency of annotated unique rearrangements, while breadth was defined as annotated unique rearrangements over total unique productive rearrangements. Group comparisons of TCR breadth used two-sided Wilcoxon rank-sum tests. TCRdb retrieved this table from immuneACCESS and kept in-frame rearrangements only. Not all clones are present; in checked studies, unresolved V genes account for under half, and no reason is known for the remainder. V and J calls and clone size are copied from that table; D and trimming were computed from the DNA. This sample comprises about 680,000 clones, about 90% of them detected only once. The ten largest clones capture around 1.5% of the sample.

A word on this clone: There is no known antigen for this receptor. One base away there is no much larger clone; base qualities are not given. This sample also contains other DNA sequences that code for the same CDR3.

The V and J genes are TRBV6-5 and TRBJ1-2, and TRBD1 aligns with 7 junction nucleotides. The source is a person aged 18-65 years who received the Ad26.COV2.S COVID-19 vaccine or a placebo. Specimen: peripheral blood, collected in a trial of Ad26.COV2.S vaccine versus placebo. The DNA is TGTGCCAGCAGTTACTCGAACAGGGGTGGCTATGGCTACACCTTC. It translates to CASSYSNRGGYGYTF.